One and the same sample provided the 15 T cell receptor beta chains below, sequenced in a study of PD-L1 blockade in urothelial cancer. Profiling relied on immunoSEQ multiplex PCR, and the TCRdb table lists in-frame clones only, not all of them. The table includes tens of thousands of clones, 85% to 90% detected once. Source: PBMCs, taken around atezolizumab (anti-PD-L1) treatment. The receptors stem from a man in his fifties or sixties with urothelial cancer.

V is TRBV4-3 and J is TRBJ2-7; D is undetermined. This CDR3 spans 14 amino acids. Trimming removed 1 base at V and 4 bases at J, with 11 bases between. Germline V gene data show CDR1 as LGHNA and CDR2 as YSLEER. CDR3 protein: CASSQVQTSYEQYF. The CDR3 region has the DNA TGCGCCAGCAGCCAAGTTCAGACTTCTTACGAGCAGTACTTC.

The rearrangement links TRBV4-2 to TRBJ2-5, with 11 bases fitting TRBD2. V lost 0 bases, J lost 8 bases, and 5 bases stayed unmatched. Per germline, CDR1 LGHNA and CDR2 YNFKEQ. This CDR3 contains 15 residues. CDR3 in amino acids: CASSQDLLAGGTQYF. Written as DNA, the CDR3 is TGTGCCAGCAGCCAAGATTTGCTAGCGGGGGGTACCCAGTACTTC.

The chain combines TRBV11-3 with TRBJ2-1; 8 bases map to TRBD1. J gave up 10 bases and V 5 bases, and 13 bases lay outside the gene matches. The CDR3 contains 15 residues. The germline CDR1 and CDR2 sequences are SGHNT and YENEEA. The CDR3 sequence: CASSPSQGASGEQFF. The CDR3 DNA sequence: TGTGCCAGCAGCCCCTCCCAGGGGGCCTCTGGGGAGCAGTTCTTC.

The J gene is TRBJ1-4, the V gene TRBV27; the D gene is possibly TRBD1 (6 bases). The CDR3 sequence is 13 residues long. Trimming left V 8 bases short and J 8 bases short, with 15 bases between. Germline CDR1 MNHEY, CDR2 SMNVEV (reference sequence). CDR3 coding DNA: TGTGCCAGCGGGGAGTCACAGGGCGAAAAACTGTTTTTT. Its translation is CASGESQGEKLFF.

This sequence joins TRBV2 and TRBJ1-5; TRBD1 matches at 9 bases. Trimming removed 5 bases from V and 4 bases from J; junction bases left unmatched: 6. Germline V gene lookup returns CDR1 SNHLY and CDR2 FYNNEI. CDR3 length: 15 residues. For the CDR3, the DNA is TGTGCCAGCAGTATCCCCGGGACAGGGAATCAGCCCCAGCATTTT. Its translation: CASSIPGTGNQPQHF.

The chain employs TRBV6-4 and TRBJ2-3, with TRBD2 matching over 13 bases. V gave up 3 bases and J gave up 4 bases; unmatched junction bases: 1. CDR3 length: 15 amino acids. The germline CDR1 and CDR2 sequences are MRHNA and SNTAGT. CDR3 sequence: CASSEGLAGPDTQYF. CDR3 nucleotide sequence: TGTGCCAGCAGTGAGGGACTAGCGGGACCAGATACGCAGTATTTT.

The genes are TRBV4-3 and TRBJ2-7; D possibly corresponds to TRBD1 (6 bases). The CDR3 covers 15 residues. The germline gives CDR1 LGHNA, CDR2 YSLEER. V gave up 1 base and J gave up 6 bases, with 16 bases separating them. The CDR3, as DNA: TGCGCCAGCAGCCAAGGGGTGAACAGGGTGAGCGAGCAGTACTTC. Translating gives CASSQGVNRVSEQYF.

The rearrangement links TRBV30 to TRBJ2-2; 8 positions agree with TRBD1. The CDR3 is 16 residues long. Per germline, CDR1 GTSNPN and CDR2 SVGIG (reference sequence). Trimming took 5 bases from V and 3 from J; bases not matched to a gene: 11. This CDR3 reads CAWVHRGTGDTGELFF. DNA for the CDR3: TGTGCCTGGGTCCACCGGGGGACAGGAGACACCGGGGAGCTGTTTTTT. The complete variable domain, with remaining parts taken from reference TRBV30 and TRBJ2-2, reads SQTIHQWPATLVQPVGSPLSLECTVEGTSNPNLYWYRQAAGRGLQLLFYSVGIGQISSEVPQNLSASRPQDRQFILSSKKLLLSDSGFYLCAWVHRGTGDTGELFFGEGSRLTVL.

This chain uses TRBV9 with TRBJ2-1, with 12 bases fitting TRBD2. Germline V lookup: CDR1 SGDLS, CDR2 YYNGEE. The CDR3 covers 15 residues. V trimming: 0 bases; J trimming: 8 bases; junction bases outside the gene matches: 3. The CDR3 here is CASSVGTSGTDEQFF. The CDR3 DNA sequence: TGTGCCAGCAGCGTAGGGACTAGCGGGACTGATGAGCAGTTCTTC.

The J gene is TRBJ2-1, the V gene TRBV19; 10 bases map to TRBD2. V lost 3 bases and J lost 1; bases outside the gene matches: 3. The germline V gene encodes CDR1 LNHDA and CDR2 SQIVND (reference sequence). This CDR3 comprises 16 residues. Written as DNA, the CDR3 is TGTGCCAGTAGTATTCCTAGCGGGGGTTCCTACAATGAGCAGTTCTTC. It is translated as CASSIPSGGSYNEQFF.

This clone has only a few counts. This chain uses TRBV28 with TRBJ1-2; tentatively, D is TRBD1 (5 bases). Germline V lookup: CDR1 MDHEN, CDR2 SYDVKM. The germline V and J ends were trimmed by 2 bases and 4 bases, with 11 bases remaining between them. The CDR3 spans 14 residues. CDR3 loop: CASSLLKGAYGYTF. Written as DNA, the CDR3 is TGTGCCAGCAGTTTACTCAAAGGGGCCTATGGCTACACCTTC.

The chain carries TRBV5-6 and TRBJ1-5; 7 nucleotides match TRBD1. Germline-derived CDR1 and CDR2 are SGHDT and YYEEEE. V was clipped by 4 bases and J by 6 bases; unmatched bases: 4. The CDR3 sequence is 13 residues long. CDR3 residues: CASSKTGVQPQHF. The CDR3 DNA reads as TGTGCCAGCAGCAAAACAGGGGTTCAGCCCCAGCATTTT.

The chain combines TRBV19 with TRBJ1-4, with 9 bases aligning to TRBD1. The germline V gene encodes CDR1 LNHDA and CDR2 SQIVND (reference sequence). This CDR3 region has 13 residues. V was clipped by 6 bases and J by 8 bases; unmatched bases: 4. The CDR3 bases are TGTGCCAGTAGCCTAGACAGGGGGGAAAAACTGTTTTTT. Translated: CASSLDRGEKLFF. The full variable domain, with the rest looked up from reference TRBV19 and TRBJ1-4, is DGGITQSPKYLFRKEGQNVTLSCEQNLNHDAMYWYRQDPGQGLRLIYYSQIVNDFQKGDIAEGYSVSREKKESFPLTVTSAQKNPTAFYLCASSLDRGEKLFFGSGTQLSVL.

J is TRBJ1-1 and V is TRBV2; D gene unclear. Trimming cost V 3 bases and J 5 bases, with 13 bases left between them. CDR3 size: 14 residues. The germline gives CDR1 SNHLY, CDR2 FYNNEI. CDR3 DNA sequence: TGTGCCAGCAGTGAGAGACGGGGAAGGACTGAAGCTTTCTTT. This codes for CASSERRGRTEAFF.

The CDR3 sequence is CASSSDRPWEQYF. The CDR3 nucleotides read TGCGCCAGCAGTTCCGACAGGCCTTGGGAGCAGTACTTC. The chain couples TRBV5-1 to TRBJ2-7; perhaps TRBD1 as D (6 bases). The CDR3 is 13 amino acids. V shed 5 bases and J shed 7 bases, with 16 bases lying between them. The germline V gene has CDR1 SGHRS and CDR2 YFSETQ.